The 7 T cell receptor beta chains below were found in one sample sequenced in a study of graft-versus-host responses after intestinal transplantation (dated by TCRdb to the early 2020s). The sample's time point, from its label and the paper: cells obtained before transplantation from donor or recipient. The library was obtained by the immunoSEQ multiplex PCR assay. TCRdb took over this immuneACCESS table, retaining in-frame rearrangements with V and J assigned. Such tables are incomplete; in checked studies, under half of the missing clones stem from an unresolved V gene, and the remainder is unexplained. The sample records some 80,000 clones, around 93% of which are singletons. The top ten clones comprise 7% to 9.5% of the sample. These receptors' antigens are unknown. Sequencing was performed on unstimulated CD8+ T cells sorted from spleen or lymph node cells, taken before transplant. Receptor source: a human donor who was the organ donor for an intestinal transplant.

V is TRBV2 and J is TRBJ2-7; 8 bases fit TRBD1. This CDR3 contains 14 residues. CDR1 and CDR2 from the germline V gene are SNHLY and FYNNEI. Trimming cost V 8 bases and J 0 bases; bases outside gene matches: 6. For the CDR3, the DNA is TGTGCCAGCGGGGACAGGCTCTACTCCTACGAGCAGTACTTC. Protein: CASGDRLYSYEQYF.

There are a few counts of this clone. This may arise from a read error, as a much more abundant clone is one base away. This CDR3 is also generated by other DNA sequences in the sample. This chain uses TRBV6-6 with TRBJ2-7, with D perhaps given as TRBD1 or TRBD2 (6 bases each). Germline values: CDR1 MNHNY, CDR2 SVGAGI (reference sequence). V was shortened by 2 bases and J by 4 bases, with 12 bases between the two germline ends. The CDR3 consists of 14 residues. The CDR3 here is CASSYGGGGYEQYF. CDR3 bases: TGTGCCAGCAGTTACGGAGGGGGAGGATACGAGCAGTACTTC.

The chain links TRBV5-1 to TRBJ1-1; D is uncertain. The length of the CDR3 is 18 residues. V was pared by 1 base and J by 0 bases, with 19 bases between. Germline V lookup: CDR1 SGHRS, CDR2 YFSETQ. The CDR3 is CASSLLLGAQVMNTEAFF. The CDR3 bases are TGCGCCAGCAGCTTGCTACTCGGTGCCCAGGTTATGAACACTGAAGCTTTCTTT.

The genes are TRBV9 and TRBJ2-3; 9 bases are shared with TRBD2. With 0 bases clipped from V and 2 bases from J, the junction kept 10 bases outside the gene matches. Germline V CDR1 and CDR2: SGDLS, YYNGEE. The CDR3 is 18 amino acids. Here the CDR3 DNA reads TGTGCCAGCAGCGTAGTAGGTCTAGCGGGATCCTACACAGATACGCAGTATTTT. Translation: CASSVVGLAGSYTDTQYF.

This clone turned up a few times. Other nucleotide sequences in the sample specify the same CDR3. The CDR3 DNA reads as TGTGCCAGCAGTGAACTAGCGGGGGGCCAAGAGACCCAGTACTTC. As protein: CASSELAGGQETQYF. The V call is TRBV6-1, the J call TRBJ2-5, with 11 bases matching TRBD2. The CDR3 runs to 15 residues. J was trimmed by 1 base and V by 2 bases; bases with no gene match: 0. Germline V lookup: CDR1 MNHNS, CDR2 SASEGT.

In this sample, this clone turned up once. V gene TRBV11-3 combines with J gene TRBJ2-2, with 7 bases identical to TRBD2. CDR1 and CDR2 (germline): SGHNT, YENEEA. The CDR3 loop spans 13 amino acids. V lost 11 bases and J lost 2; bases outside the gene matches: 5. This chain's CDR3 is CAGRTRNTGELFF. CDR3 nucleotide sequence: TGTGCCGGGCGGACTAGAAACACCGGGGAGCTGTTTTTT.

The CDR3 sequence is CASSKPGQSIYGYTF. The DNA of the CDR3 is TGTGCCAGCAGTAAACCGGGACAGTCGATCTATGGCTACACCTTC. The chain recombines TRBV27 with TRBJ1-2; TRBD1 aligns across 7 bases. This CDR3 has 15 residues. The germline V gene has CDR1 MNHEY and CDR2 SMNVEV (reference sequence). V trimming: 5 bases; J trimming: 4 bases; junction bases outside the gene matches: 10.